This TCR beta chain was sequenced for a study of shared clonotypes between healthy human individuals. Every subset's genomic DNA went evenly onto several immunoSEQ plates. The assay was immunoSEQ multiplex PCR, and TCRdb's table has in-frame clones only and misses some. The table shows 470,000 or so clones, with 81% occurring only once. The CDR3 covers 15 residues. Germline V gene lookup returns CDR1 SGHDN and CDR2 FVKESK. V lost 4 bases and J lost 5, with 15 bases in between. About 100 million PBMCs per unsorted sample were used for genomic DNA. Specimen: PBMCs. The clonotype originates from a middle-aged woman in good health. Some clones in this sample may be carry-over from other donors' samples. This rearrangement joins TRBV14 to TRBJ2-1, with D perhaps being TRBD1 or TRBD2 (6 bases each). In nucleotides, the CDR3 is TGTGCCAGCAGCCGACTAGGGGGGCGGCACAATGAGCAGTTCTTC. It specifies CASSRLGGRHNEQFF.